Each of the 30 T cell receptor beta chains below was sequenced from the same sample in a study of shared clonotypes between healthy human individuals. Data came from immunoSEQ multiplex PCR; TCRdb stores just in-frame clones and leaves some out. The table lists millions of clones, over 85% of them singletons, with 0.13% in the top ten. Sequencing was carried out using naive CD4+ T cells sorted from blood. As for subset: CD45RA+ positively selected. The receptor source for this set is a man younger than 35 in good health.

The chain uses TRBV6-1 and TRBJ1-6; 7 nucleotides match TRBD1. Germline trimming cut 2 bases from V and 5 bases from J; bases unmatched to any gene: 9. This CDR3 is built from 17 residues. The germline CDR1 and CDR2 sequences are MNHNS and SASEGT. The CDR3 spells CASSETDRFSHNSPLHF. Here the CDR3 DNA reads TGTGCCAGCAGTGAAACGGACAGGTTTAGCCATAATTCACCCCTCCACTTT.

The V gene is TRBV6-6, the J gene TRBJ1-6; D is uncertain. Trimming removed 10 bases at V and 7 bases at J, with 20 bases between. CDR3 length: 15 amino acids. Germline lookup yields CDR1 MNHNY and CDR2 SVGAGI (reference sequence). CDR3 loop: CAIHESGVPNSPLHF. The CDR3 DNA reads TGTGCCATCCACGAAAGTGGCGTCCCAAATTCACCCCTCCACTTT.

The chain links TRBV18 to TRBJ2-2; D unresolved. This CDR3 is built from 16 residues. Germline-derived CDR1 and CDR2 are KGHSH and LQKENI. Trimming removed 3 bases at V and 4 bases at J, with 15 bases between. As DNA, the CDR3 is TGTGCCAGCTCACCTTACAAGGGCGAAATCACCGGGGAGCTGTTTTTT. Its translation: CASSPYKGEITGELFF.

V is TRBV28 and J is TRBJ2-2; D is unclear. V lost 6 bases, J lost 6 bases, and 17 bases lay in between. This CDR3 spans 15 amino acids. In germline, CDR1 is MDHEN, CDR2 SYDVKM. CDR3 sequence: CASRTISGLAGELFF. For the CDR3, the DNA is TGTGCCAGCAGAACAATTTCGGGCCTCGCCGGGGAGCTGTTTTTT. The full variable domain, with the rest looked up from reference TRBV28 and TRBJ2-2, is DVKVTQSSRYLVKRTGEKVFLECVQDMDHENMFWYRQDPGLGLRLIYFSYDVKMKEKGDIPEGYSVSREKKERFSLILESASTNQTSMYLCASRTISGLAGELFFGEGSRLTVL.

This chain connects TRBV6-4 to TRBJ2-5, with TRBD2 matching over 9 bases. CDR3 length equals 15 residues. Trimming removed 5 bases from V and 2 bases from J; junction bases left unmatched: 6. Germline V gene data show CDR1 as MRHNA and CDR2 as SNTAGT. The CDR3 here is CASSPLAGPQETQYF. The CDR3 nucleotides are TGTGCCAGCAGTCCTCTAGCGGGACCGCAAGAGACCCAGTACTTC.

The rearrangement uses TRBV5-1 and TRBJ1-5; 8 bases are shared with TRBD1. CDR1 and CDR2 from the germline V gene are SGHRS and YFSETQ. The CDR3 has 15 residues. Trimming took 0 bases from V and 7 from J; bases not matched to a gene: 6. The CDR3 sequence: CASSLAAGGLQPQHF. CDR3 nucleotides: TGCGCCAGCAGCTTGGCCGCAGGGGGCCTACAGCCCCAGCATTTT.

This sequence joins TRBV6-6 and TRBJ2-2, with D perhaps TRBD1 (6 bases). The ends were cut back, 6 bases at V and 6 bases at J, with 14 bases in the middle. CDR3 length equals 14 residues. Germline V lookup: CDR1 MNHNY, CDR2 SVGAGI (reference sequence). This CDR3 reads CASRRQEIAGELFF. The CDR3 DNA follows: TGTGCCAGCAGAAGACAGGAAATCGCCGGGGAGCTGTTTTTT.

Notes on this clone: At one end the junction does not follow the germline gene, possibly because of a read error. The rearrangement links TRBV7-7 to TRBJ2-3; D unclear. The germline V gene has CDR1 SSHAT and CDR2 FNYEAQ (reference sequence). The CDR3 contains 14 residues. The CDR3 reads CASSLSTGTDTQYF. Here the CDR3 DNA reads TGTGCTAGCAGCTTGAGCACTGGCACAGATACGCAGTATTTT. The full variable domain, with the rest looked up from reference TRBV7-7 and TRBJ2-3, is GAGVSQSPRYKVTKRGQDVTLRCDPISSHATLYWYQQALGQGPEFLTYFNYEAQPDKSGLPSDRFSAERPEGSISTLTIQRTEQRDSAMYRCASSLSTGTDTQYFGPGTRLTVL.

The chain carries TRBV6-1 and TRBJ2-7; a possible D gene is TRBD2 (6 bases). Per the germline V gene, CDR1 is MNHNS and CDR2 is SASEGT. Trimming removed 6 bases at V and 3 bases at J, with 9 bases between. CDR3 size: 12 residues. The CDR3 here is CASRGTVYEQYF. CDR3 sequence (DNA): TGTGCCAGCAGAGGGACTGTCTACGAGCAGTACTTC.

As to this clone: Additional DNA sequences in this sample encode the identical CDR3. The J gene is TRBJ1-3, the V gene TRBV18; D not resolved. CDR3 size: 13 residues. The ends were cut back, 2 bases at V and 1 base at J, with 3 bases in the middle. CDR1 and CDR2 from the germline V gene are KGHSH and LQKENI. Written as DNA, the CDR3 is TGTGCCAGCTCACCAGGGTCTGGAAACACCATATATTTT. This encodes CASSPGSGNTIYF.

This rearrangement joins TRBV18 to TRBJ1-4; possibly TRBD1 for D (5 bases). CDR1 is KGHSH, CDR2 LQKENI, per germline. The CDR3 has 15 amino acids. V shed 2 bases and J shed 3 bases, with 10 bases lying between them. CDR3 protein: CASSPGRAPNEKLFF. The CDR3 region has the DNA TGTGCCAGCTCACCAGGCAGGGCCCCTAATGAAAAACTGTTTTTT.

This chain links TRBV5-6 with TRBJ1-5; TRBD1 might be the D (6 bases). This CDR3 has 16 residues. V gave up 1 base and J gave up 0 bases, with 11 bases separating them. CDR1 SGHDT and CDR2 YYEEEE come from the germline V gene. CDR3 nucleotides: TGTGCCAGCAGCTTGCGGACAGCTTATAGCAATCAGCCCCAGCATTTT. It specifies CASSLRTAYSNQPQHF.

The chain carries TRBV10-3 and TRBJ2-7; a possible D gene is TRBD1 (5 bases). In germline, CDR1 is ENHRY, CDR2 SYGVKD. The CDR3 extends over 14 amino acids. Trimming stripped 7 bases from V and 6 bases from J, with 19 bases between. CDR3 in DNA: TGTGCCATCAAAAGGGGTCAGGATCCAGGCGAGCAGTACTTC. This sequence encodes CAIKRGQDPGEQYF.

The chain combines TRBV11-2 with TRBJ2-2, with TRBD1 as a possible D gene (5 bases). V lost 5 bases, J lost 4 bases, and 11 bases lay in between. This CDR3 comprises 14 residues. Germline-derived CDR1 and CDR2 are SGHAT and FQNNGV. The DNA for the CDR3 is TGTGCCAGCAGCCGTGACAGACTCACCGGGGAGCTGTTTTTT. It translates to CASSRDRLTGELFF. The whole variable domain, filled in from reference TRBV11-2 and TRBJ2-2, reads EAGVAQSPRYKIIEKRQSVAFWCNPISGHATLYWYQQILGQGPKLLIQFQNNGVVDDSQLPKDRFSAERLKGVDSTLKIQPAKLEDSAVYLCASSRDRLTGELFFGEGSRLTVL.

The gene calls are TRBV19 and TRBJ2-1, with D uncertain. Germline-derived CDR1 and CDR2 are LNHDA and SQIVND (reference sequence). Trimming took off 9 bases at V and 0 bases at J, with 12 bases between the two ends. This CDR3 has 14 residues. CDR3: CASSIPSSYNEQFF. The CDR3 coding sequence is TGTGCCAGCTCTATCCCCAGCTCCTACAATGAGCAGTTCTTC.

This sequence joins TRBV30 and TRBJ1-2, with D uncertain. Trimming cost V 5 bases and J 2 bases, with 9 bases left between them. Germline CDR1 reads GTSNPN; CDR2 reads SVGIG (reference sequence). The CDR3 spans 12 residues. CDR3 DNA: TGTGCCTGGGCCGGGCAGAACTATGGCTACACCTTC. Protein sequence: CAWAGQNYGYTF. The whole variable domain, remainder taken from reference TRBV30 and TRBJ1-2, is SQTIHQWPATLVQPVGSPLSLECTVEGTSNPNLYWYRQAAGRGLQLLFYSVGIGQISSEVPQNLSASRPQDRQFILSSKKLLLSDSGFYLCAWAGQNYGYTFGSGTRLTVV.

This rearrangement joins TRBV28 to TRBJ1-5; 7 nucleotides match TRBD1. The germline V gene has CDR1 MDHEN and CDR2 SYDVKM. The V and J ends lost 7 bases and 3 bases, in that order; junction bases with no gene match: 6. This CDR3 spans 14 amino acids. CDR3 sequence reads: CASTPTGINQPQHF. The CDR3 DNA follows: TGTGCCAGCACCCCGACAGGGATCAATCAGCCCCAGCATTTT.

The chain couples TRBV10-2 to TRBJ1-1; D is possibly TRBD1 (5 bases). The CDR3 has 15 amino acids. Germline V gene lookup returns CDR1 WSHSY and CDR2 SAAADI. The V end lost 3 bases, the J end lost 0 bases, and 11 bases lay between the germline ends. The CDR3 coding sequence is TGCGCCAGCAGTGATCTACAGGCCATGAACACTGAAGCTTTCTTT. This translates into CASSDLQAMNTEAFF.

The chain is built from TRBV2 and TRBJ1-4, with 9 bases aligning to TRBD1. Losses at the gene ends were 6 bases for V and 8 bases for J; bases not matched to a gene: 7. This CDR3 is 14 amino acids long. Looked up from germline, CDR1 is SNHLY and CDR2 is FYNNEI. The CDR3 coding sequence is TGTGCCAGCAGAACAGGGGGCGCAGGGGAAAAACTGTTTTTT. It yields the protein CASRTGGAGEKLFF.

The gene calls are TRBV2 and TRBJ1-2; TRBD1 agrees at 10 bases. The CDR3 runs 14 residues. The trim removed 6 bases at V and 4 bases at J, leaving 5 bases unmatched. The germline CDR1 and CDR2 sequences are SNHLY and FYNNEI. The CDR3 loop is CASREGQGSYGYTF. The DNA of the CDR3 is TGTGCCAGCAGGGAGGGACAGGGGAGCTATGGCTACACCTTC.

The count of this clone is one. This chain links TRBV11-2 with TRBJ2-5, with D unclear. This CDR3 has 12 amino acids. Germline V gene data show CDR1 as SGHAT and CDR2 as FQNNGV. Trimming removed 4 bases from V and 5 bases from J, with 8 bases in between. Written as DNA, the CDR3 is TGTGCCAGCAGCTCCAGTTTGGAGACCCAGTACTTC. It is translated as CASSSSLETQYF.

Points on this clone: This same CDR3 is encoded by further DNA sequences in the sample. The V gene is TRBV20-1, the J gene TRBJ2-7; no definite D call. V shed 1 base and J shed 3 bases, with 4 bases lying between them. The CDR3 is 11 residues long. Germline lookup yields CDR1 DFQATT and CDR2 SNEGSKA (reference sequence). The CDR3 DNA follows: TGCAGTGCTAGAGGTGACTACGAGCAGTACTTC. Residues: CSARGDYEQYF.

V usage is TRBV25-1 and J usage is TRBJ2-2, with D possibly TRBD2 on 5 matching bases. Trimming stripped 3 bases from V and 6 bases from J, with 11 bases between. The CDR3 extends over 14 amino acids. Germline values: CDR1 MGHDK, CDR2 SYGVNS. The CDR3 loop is CASSERFGAGELFF. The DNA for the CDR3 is TGTGCCAGCAGTGAGAGATTCGGGGCCGGGGAGCTGTTTTTT. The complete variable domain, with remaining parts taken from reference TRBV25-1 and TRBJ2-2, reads EADIYQTPRYLVIGTGKKITLECSQTMGHDKMYWYQQDPGMELHLIHYSYGVNSTEKGDLSSESTVSRIRTEHFPLTLESARPSHTSQYLCASSERFGAGELFFGEGSRLTVL.

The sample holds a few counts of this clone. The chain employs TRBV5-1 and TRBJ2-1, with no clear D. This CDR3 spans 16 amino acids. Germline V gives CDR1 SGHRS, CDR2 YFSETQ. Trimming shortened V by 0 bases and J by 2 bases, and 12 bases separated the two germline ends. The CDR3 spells CASSLVVSPTYNEQFF. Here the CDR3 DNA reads TGCGCCAGCAGCTTGGTAGTCTCACCAACCTACAATGAGCAGTTCTTC.

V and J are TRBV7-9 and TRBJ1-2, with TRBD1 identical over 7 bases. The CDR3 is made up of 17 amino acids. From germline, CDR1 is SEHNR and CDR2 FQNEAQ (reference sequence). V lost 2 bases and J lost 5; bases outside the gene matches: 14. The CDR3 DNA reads TGTGCCAGCAGCTTATACGACCTCACAGGGGAGGTGTATGGCTACACCTTC. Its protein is CASSLYDLTGEVYGYTF.

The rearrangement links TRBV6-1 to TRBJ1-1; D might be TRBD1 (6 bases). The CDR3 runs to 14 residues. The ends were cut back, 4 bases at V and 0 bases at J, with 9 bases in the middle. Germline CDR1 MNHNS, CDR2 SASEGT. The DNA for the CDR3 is TGTGCCAGCAGTGTAGGACAGCTGAACACTGAAGCTTTCTTT. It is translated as CASSVGQLNTEAFF.

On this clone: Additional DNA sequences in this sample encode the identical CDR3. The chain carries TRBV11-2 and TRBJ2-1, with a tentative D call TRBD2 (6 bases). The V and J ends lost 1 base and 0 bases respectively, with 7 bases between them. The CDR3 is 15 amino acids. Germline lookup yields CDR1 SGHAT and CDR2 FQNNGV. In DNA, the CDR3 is TGTGCCAGCAGCTTAGTCGGGAGCTCCTACAATGAGCAGTTCTTC. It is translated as CASSLVGSSYNEQFF.

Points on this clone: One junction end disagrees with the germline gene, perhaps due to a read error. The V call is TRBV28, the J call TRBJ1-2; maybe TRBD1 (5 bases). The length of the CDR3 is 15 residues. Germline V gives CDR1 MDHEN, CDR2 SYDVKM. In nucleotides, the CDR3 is TGTGCCAGCAGTTTAATTTTATGGGGTGGGACTGCCGACCACTTC. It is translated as CASSLILWGGTADHF.

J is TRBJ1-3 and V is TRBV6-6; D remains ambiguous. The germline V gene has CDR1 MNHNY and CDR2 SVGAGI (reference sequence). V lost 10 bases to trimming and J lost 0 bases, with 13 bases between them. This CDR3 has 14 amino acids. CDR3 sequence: CATYGPPSGNTIYF. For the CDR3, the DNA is TGTGCCACCTACGGCCCCCCCTCTGGAAACACCATATATTTT.

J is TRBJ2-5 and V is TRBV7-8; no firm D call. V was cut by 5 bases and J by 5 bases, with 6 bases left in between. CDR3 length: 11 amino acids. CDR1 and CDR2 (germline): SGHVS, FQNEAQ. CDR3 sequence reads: CASSGRETQYF. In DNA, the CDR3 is TGTGCCAGCAGCGGCCGTGAGACCCAGTACTTC.